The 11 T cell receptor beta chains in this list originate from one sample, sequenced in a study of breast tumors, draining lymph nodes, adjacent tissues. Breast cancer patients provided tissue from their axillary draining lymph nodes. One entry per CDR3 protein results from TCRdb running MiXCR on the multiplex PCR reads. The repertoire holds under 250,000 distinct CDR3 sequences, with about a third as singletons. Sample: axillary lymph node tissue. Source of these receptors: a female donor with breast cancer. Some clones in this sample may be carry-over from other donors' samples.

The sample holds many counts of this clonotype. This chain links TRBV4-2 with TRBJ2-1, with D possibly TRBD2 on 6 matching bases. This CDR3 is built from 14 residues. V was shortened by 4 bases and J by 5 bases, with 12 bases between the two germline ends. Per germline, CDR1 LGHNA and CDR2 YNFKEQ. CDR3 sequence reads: CASSLQGGHNEQFF. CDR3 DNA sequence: TGTGCCAGCAGCCTACAAGGAGGGCACAATGAGCAGTTCTTC.

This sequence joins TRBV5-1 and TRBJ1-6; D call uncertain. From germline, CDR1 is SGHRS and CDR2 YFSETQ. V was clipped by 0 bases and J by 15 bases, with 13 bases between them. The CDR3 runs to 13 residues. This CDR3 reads CASSLEATSILHF. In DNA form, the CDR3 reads TGCGCCAGCAGCTTGGAGGCCACCAGTATCCTCCACTTT.

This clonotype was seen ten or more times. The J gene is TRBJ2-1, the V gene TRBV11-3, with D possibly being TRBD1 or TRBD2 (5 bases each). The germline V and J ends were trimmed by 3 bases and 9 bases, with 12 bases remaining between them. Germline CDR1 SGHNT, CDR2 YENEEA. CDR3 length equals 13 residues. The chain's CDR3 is CASSFRQSGEQFF. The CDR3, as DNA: TGTGCCAGCAGCTTTAGACAGAGCGGTGAGCAGTTCTTC. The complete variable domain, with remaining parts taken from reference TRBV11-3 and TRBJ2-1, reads EAGVVQSPRYKIIEKKQPVAFWCNPISGHNTLYWYLQNLGQGPELLIRYENEEAVDDSQLPKDRFSAERLKGVDSTLKIQPAELGDSAVYLCASSFRQSGEQFFGPGTRLTVL.

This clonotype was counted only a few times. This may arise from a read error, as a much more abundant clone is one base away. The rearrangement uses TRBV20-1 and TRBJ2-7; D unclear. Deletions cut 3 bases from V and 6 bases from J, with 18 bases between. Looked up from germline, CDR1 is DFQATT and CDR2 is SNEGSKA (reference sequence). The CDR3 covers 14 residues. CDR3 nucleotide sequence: TGCAGTGCTAGCGCATCCGACACCGCCTCCGAGCAGTACTTC. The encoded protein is CSASASDTASEQYF.

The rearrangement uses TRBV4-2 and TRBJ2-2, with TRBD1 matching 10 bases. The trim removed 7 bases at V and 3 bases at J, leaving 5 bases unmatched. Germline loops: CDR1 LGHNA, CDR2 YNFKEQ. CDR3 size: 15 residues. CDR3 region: CASTRDRGHTGELFF. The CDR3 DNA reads TGTGCCAGCACCAGGGACAGGGGACACACCGGGGAGCTGTTTTTT.

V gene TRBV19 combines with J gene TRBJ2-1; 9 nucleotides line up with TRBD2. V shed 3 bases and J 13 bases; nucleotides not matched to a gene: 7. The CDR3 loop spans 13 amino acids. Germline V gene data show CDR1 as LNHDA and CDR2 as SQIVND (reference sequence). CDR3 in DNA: TGTGCCAGTAGTATGGGGCGGGAGGGCCTCCAGTTCTTC. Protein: CASSMGREGLQFF.

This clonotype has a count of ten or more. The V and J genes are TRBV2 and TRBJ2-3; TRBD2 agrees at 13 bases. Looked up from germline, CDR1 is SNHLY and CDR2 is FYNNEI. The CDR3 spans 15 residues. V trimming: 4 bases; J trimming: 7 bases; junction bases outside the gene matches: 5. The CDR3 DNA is TGTGCCAGCAGTGTACTAGCGGGAGGGCCAAATACGCAGTATTTT. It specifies CASSVLAGGPNTQYF.

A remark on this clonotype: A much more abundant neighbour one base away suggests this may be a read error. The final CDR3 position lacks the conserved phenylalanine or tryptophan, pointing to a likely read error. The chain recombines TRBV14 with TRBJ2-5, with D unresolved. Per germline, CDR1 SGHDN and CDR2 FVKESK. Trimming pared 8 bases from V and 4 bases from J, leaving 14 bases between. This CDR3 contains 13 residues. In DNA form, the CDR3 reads TGTGCCAGCTCACCACGGAACGGAGAGACCCAGTACTCC. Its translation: CASSPRNGETQYS.

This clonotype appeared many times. This chain's CDR3 is CASSRRDTQYF. The CDR3, as DNA: TGTGCCAGCAGCCGGCGGGATACGCAGTATTTT. This rearrangement joins TRBV7-8 to TRBJ2-3; D call uncertain. The germline V gene encodes CDR1 SGHVS and CDR2 FQNEAQ. The CDR3 contains 11 residues. V was trimmed by 5 bases and J by 6 bases, leaving 6 bases between them. Combining the CDR3 with reference TRBV7-8 and TRBJ2-3 gives the whole variable domain GAGVSQSPRYKVAKRGQDVALRCDPISGHVSLFWYQQALGQGPEFLTYFQNEAQLDKSGLPSDRFFAERPEGSVSTLKIQRTQQEDSAVYLCASSRRDTQYFGPGTRLTVL.

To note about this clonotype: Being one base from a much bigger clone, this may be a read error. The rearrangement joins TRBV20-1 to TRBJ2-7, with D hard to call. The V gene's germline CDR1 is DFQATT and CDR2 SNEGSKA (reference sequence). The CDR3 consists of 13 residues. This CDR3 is CSADRTGSYAQYF. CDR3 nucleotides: TGCAGTGCTGACCGGACCGGCTCCTACGCGCAGTACTTC.

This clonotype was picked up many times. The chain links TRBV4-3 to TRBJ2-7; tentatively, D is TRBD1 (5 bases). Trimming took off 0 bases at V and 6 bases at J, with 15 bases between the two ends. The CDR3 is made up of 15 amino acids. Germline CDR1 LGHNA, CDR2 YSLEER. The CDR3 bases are TGCGCCAGCAGCCAAGATGGGGCAGACTCGAGCGAGCAGTACTTC. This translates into CASSQDGADSSEQYF.